These 9 T cell receptor beta chains originate from one sample sequenced in a study of STAT5B mutations in CD4+ large granular lymphocyte leukemia. Profiled with immunoSEQ multiplex PCR; TCRdb holds only in-frame clones, not every one. The table has about 3,500 clones, less than 90% seen once. The source material was CD4+ T cells from blood buffy coats. These receptors all stem from a human donor in good health.

V usage is TRBV27 and J usage is TRBJ1-2, with D unresolved. The V end lost 6 bases, the J end lost 4 bases, and 12 bases lay between the germline ends. CDR3 length: 13 residues. Germline loops: CDR1 MNHEY, CDR2 SMNVEV (reference sequence). CDR3 region: CASSPTDPYGYTF. Here the CDR3 DNA reads TGTGCCAGCAGCCCTACCGACCCCTATGGCTACACCTTC.

This clone has only a few counts. The rearrangement links TRBV9 to TRBJ2-7, with D possibly matching TRBD2 (7 bases). The CDR3 is 13 amino acids. Germline lookup yields CDR1 SGDLS and CDR2 YYNGEE. Trimming took off 0 bases at V and 6 bases at J, with 10 bases between the two ends. Here the CDR3 reads CASSVGGGGEQYF. CDR3 in DNA: TGTGCCAGCAGCGTAGGGGGAGGGGGCGAGCAGTACTTC.

The chain joins TRBV4-3 to TRBJ2-7, with D tentatively TRBD2 (5 bases). The CDR3 consists of 15 residues. Germline V lookup: CDR1 LGHNA, CDR2 YSLEER. V was clipped by 0 bases and J by 4 bases, with 13 bases between them. In DNA form, the CDR3 reads TGCGCCAGCAGCCAAGATCCGTCTAGCCGATACGAGCAGTACTTC. Translation gives CASSQDPSSRYEQYF.

This chain uses TRBV7-8 with TRBJ2-1; D may be TRBD1 (7 bases). The V and J ends lost 3 bases and 8 bases respectively, with 17 bases between them. This CDR3 contains 15 residues. Germline CDR1 is SGHVS and CDR2 is FQNEAQ. The CDR3 here is CASSFQPGGGDEQFF. In DNA, the CDR3 is TGTGCCAGCAGCTTCCAACCCGGAGGGGGCGATGAGCAGTTCTTC. The full variable domain, rest sourced from reference TRBV7-8 and TRBJ2-1, is GAGVSQSPRYKVAKRGQDVALRCDPISGHVSLFWYQQALGQGPEFLTYFQNEAQLDKSGLPSDRFFAERPEGSVSTLKIQRTQQEDSAVYLCASSFQPGGGDEQFFGPGTRLTVL.

The gene calls are TRBV19 and TRBJ2-7; the D gene could be TRBD1 or TRBD2 (5 bases each). Germline assignment: CDR1 LNHDA and CDR2 SQIVND (reference sequence). This CDR3 is 14 amino acids long. Trimming left V 1 base short and J 2 bases short, with 9 bases between. Written as DNA, the CDR3 is TGTGCCAGTAGTATAGCAGGGACGACCTACGAGCAGTACTTC. Translating it yields CASSIAGTTYEQYF.

The V call is TRBV29-1, the J call TRBJ2-5; D unresolved. CDR1 is SQVTM and CDR2 is ANQGSEA in the germline V gene. Trimming removed 0 bases at V and 4 bases at J, with 15 bases between. CDR3 length equals 15 residues. The CDR3 here is CSVEDQAPDRETQYF. CDR3 nucleotide sequence: TGCAGCGTTGAAGATCAGGCGCCAGACCGAGAGACCCAGTACTTC. The complete variable domain, with remaining parts taken from reference TRBV29-1 and TRBJ2-5, reads SAVISQKPSRDICQRGTSLTIQCQVDSQVTMMFWYRQQPGQSLTLIATANQGSEATYESGFVIDKFPISRPNLTFSTLTVSNMSPEDSSIYLCSVEDQAPDRETQYFGPGTRLLVL.

The chain carries TRBV9 and TRBJ2-1, with D hard to call. The length of the CDR3 is 15 residues. Germline V gives CDR1 SGDLS, CDR2 YYNGEE. V gave up 3 bases and J gave up 0 bases, with 10 bases separating them. CDR3 protein: CASSAPGSSYNEQFF. The CDR3 DNA reads TGTGCCAGCAGCGCACCAGGAAGCTCCTACAATGAGCAGTTCTTC.

This clone was counted once. J is TRBJ2-1 and V is TRBV27, with a possible D match to TRBD2 (6 bases). V shed 5 bases and J shed 2 bases, with 16 bases lying between them. CDR1 is MNHEY and CDR2 is SMNVEV in the germline V gene (reference sequence). The CDR3 loop spans 16 amino acids. The CDR3 loop is CASSVSSAHTYNEQFF. Written as DNA, the CDR3 is TGTGCCAGCAGTGTGTCTAGCGCCCATACCTACAATGAGCAGTTCTTC.

This clone was detected once. The chain recombines TRBV11-2 with TRBJ2-7, with a tentative D call TRBD2 (6 bases). Per the germline V gene, CDR1 is SGHAT and CDR2 is FQNNGV. The ends were cut back, 4 bases at V and 2 bases at J, with 15 bases in the middle. The CDR3 is made up of 15 amino acids. DNA of the CDR3: TGTGCCAGCAGCTGGGGGACTCTGGGGACCTACGAGCAGTACTTC. This translates into CASSWGTLGTYEQYF.